This T cell receptor beta chain was documented in a study of OX40 agonist ivuxolimab in advanced cancers. The CDR3 has 15 residues. Trimming took 1 base from V and 0 from J, leaving 10 bases between them. CDR1 SGHNT and CDR2 YYREEE come from the germline V gene (reference sequence). Produced via immunoSEQ multiplex PCR; TCRdb's table is partial and in-frame only. The table lists 85,000 to 100,000 clones, approximately 95% of them singletons, with less than 0.2% in the top ten. The receptor comes from an adult with an advanced solid tumor such as melanoma, head and neck, liver or kidney cancer. The chain joins TRBV5-4 to TRBJ1-1, with no clear D. The sequencing here drew on CD4+ or CD8+ T cells sorted from blood, taken in a trial of the OX40 agonist ivuxolimab. CDR3 bases: TGTGCCAGCAGCTTGTCTGCGGGGATGAACACTGAAGCTTTCTTT. Translated, it gives CASSLSAGMNTEAFF. Looking up the rest from reference TRBV5-4 and TRBJ1-1 gives the full variable domain: ETGVTQSPTHLIKTRGQQVTLRCSSQSGHNTVSWYQQALGQGPQFIFQYYREEENGRGNFPPRFSGLQFPNYSSELNVNALELDDSALYLCASSLSAGMNTEAFFGQGTRLTVV.